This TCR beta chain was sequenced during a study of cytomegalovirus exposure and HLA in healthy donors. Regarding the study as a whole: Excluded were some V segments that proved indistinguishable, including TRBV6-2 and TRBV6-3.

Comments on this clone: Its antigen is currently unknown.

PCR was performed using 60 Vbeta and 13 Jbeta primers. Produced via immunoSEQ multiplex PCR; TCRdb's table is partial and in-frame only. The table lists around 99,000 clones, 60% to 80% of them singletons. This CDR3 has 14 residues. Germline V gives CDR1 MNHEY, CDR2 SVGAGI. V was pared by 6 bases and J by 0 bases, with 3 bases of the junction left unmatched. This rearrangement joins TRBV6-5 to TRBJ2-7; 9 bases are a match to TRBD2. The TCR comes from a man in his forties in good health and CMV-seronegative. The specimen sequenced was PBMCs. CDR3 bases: TGTGCCAGCAGAAGACTAGCGGCCTCCTACGAGCAGTACTTC. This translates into CASRRLAASYEQYF.